Below are 32 T cell receptor beta chains sequenced from a single sample in a study of T cell repertoires in cytomegalovirus infection. Their target antigens are unknown. TCRdb called the reads again in MiXCR, with one record for every CDR3 protein. The sample lists hundreds of thousands of distinct CDR3 sequences, approximately 40% occurring once. Sequencing used cultured PBMCs, obtained from culture after CMV antigen stimulation. The receptors derive from a human donor in good health (CMV status not recorded). Some clones in this sample may be carry-over from other donors' samples.

The chain couples TRBV19 to TRBJ2-7, with TRBD2 matching over 9 bases. The CDR3 is 16 residues long. CDR1 is LNHDA and CDR2 is SQIVND in the germline V gene (reference sequence). V dropped 6 bases and J dropped 1; count of bases not matched to a gene: 10. CDR3 DNA: TGTGCCAGTAGACGGGAAAAGCGGGAGGAATCCTACGAGCAGTACTTC. Its translation is CASRREKREESYEQYF.

This chain links TRBV19 with TRBJ2-6, with a tentative D call TRBD2 (6 bases). The CDR3 runs 18 residues. Trimming removed 7 bases from V and 0 bases from J, with 19 bases in between. Germline loops: CDR1 LNHDA, CDR2 SQIVND (reference sequence). In nucleotides, the CDR3 is TGTGCCAGTAATCGGAGGGGCAGGGATTACTCTGGGGCCAACGTCCTGACTTTC. Its translation is CASNRRGRDYSGANVLTF.

This clonotype was picked up a small number of times. The chain has TRBV12-3 or TRBV12-4 and TRBJ2-1, with 7 bases lining up with TRBD2. The CDR3 has 19 amino acids. V was pared by 4 bases and J by 4 bases, with 19 bases of the junction left unmatched. The CDR3 here is CASSSLTPHRGEGYNEQFF. CDR3 bases: TGTGCCAGCAGTTCCCTGACTCCTCATCGGGGGGAGGGTTACAATGAGCAGTTCTTC.

The genes are TRBV6-6 and TRBJ2-2, with 9 positions matching TRBD1. The CDR3 sequence is 19 residues long. Trimming took 8 bases from V and 6 from J; bases not matched to a gene: 22. Germline CDR1 MNHNY, CDR2 SVGAGI (reference sequence). CDR3 in amino acids: CASGPRDRAFSPLPGELFF. CDR3 DNA: TGTGCCAGCGGGCCCCGGGACAGGGCATTTTCTCCCTTACCCGGGGAGCTGTTTTTT.

The chain combines TRBV6-6 with TRBJ1-3, with a weak D call TRBD1 (6 bases). The germline V and J ends were trimmed by 2 bases and 4 bases, with 12 bases remaining between them. The germline gives CDR1 MNHNY, CDR2 SVGAGI (reference sequence). The CDR3 consists of 15 residues. CDR3 nucleotide sequence: TGTGCCAGCAGTTACGCGGGGGGCGCCGGAAACACCATATATTTT. This codes for CASSYAGGAGNTIYF.

This clonotype came up a few times. The chain carries TRBV6-1 and TRBJ1-1; 8 bases match TRBD1. V lost 10 bases to trimming and J lost 1 base; unmatched junction nucleotides: 17. The V gene's germline CDR1 is MNHNS and CDR2 SASEGT. The CDR3 is made up of 17 amino acids. The DNA for the CDR3 is TGTGCCACCCTTTGGAAAACAGGGGGGTTCGGGAACACTGAAGCTTTCTTT. Protein: CATLWKTGGFGNTEAFF.

The rearrangement links TRBV2 to TRBJ1-2; D gene uncertain. Germline CDR1 is SNHLY and CDR2 is FYNNEI. V lost 2 bases and J lost 4, with 11 bases in between. CDR3 length: 14 residues. Here the CDR3 DNA reads TGTGCCAGCAGTGAACTCGGTCGGAGCTATGGCTACACCTTC. This sequence encodes CASSELGRSYGYTF.

The rearrangement uses TRBV11-2 and TRBJ2-1; 13 bases are shared with TRBD2. Looked up from germline, CDR1 is SGHAT and CDR2 is FQNNGV. Trimming cost V 4 bases and J 1 base; bases outside gene matches: 7. The CDR3 totals 18 residues. CDR3 residues: CASSSPTSGRGSYNEQFF. The CDR3 DNA sequence: TGTGCCAGCAGCTCCCCTACTAGCGGGAGGGGGTCCTACAATGAGCAGTTCTTC.

This rearrangement joins TRBV20-1 to TRBJ1-5, with 8 positions matching TRBD1. There are 17 residues in the CDR3. The V segment lost 0 bases and the J segment 2 bases; nucleotides outside the gene matches: 9. Germline values: CDR1 DFQATT, CDR2 SNEGSKA (reference sequence). The CDR3 protein is CSARERRRGQRNQPQHF. In DNA form, the CDR3 reads TGCAGTGCTAGAGAGAGACGCAGGGGGCAACGCAATCAGCCCCAGCATTTT.

The chain uses TRBV19 and TRBJ2-7, with D possibly matching TRBD1 (5 bases). The CDR3 is made up of 14 amino acids. Deletions cut 4 bases from V and 0 bases from J, with 10 bases between. Germline V gene data show CDR1 as LNHDA and CDR2 as SQIVND (reference sequence). The CDR3 DNA follows: TGTGCCAGTAGTAGACAGCACAGCTCCTACGAGCAGTACTTC. The encoded protein is CASSRQHSSYEQYF.

The V and J genes are TRBV20-1 and TRBJ2-1; 7 nucleotides align to TRBD1. CDR3 length equals 13 residues. Trimming took 3 bases from V and 4 from J; bases not matched to a gene: 3. The germline CDR1 and CDR2 sequences are DFQATT and SNEGSKA (reference sequence). The CDR3 region is CSASRDRYNEQFF. CDR3 bases: TGCAGTGCTAGCCGGGACAGATACAATGAGCAGTTCTTC.

The rearrangement uses TRBV10-3 and TRBJ2-6; no clear D. Germline-derived CDR1 and CDR2 are ENHRY and SYGVKD. With 0 bases removed from V and 0 bases from J, the gap between germline ends came to 6 bases. The CDR3 is 16 residues long. Here the CDR3 reads CAISESRNSGANVLTF. As DNA, the CDR3 is TGTGCCATCAGTGAGTCCAGGAACTCTGGGGCCAACGTCCTGACTTTC.

This clonotype was found a few times. The J gene is TRBJ2-3, the V gene TRBV7-2; 8 nucleotides match TRBD2. The CDR3 sequence is 17 residues long. After removal of 1 base from V and 8 bases from J, the junction contained 14 bases not matched to a gene. Germline lookup yields CDR1 SGHTA and CDR2 FQGNSA. CDR3 sequence: CASSLVASAGGFGTQYF. CDR3 DNA sequence: TGTGCCAGCAGCTTAGTTGCTTCCGCGGGGGGTTTCGGTACGCAGTATTTT.

This clonotype was counted between two and nine times. This rearrangement joins TRBV7-9 to TRBJ1-2; possibly TRBD1 for D (5 bases). The germline V gene has CDR1 SEHNR and CDR2 FQNEAQ (reference sequence). This CDR3 is 16 amino acids long. V was pared by 2 bases and J by 2 bases, with 15 bases between. The CDR3 reads CASSLSAQGVNYGYTF. For the CDR3, the DNA is TGTGCCAGCAGCTTAAGCGCTCAGGGAGTGAACTATGGCTACACCTTC. The whole variable domain, remainder taken from reference TRBV7-9 and TRBJ1-2, is DTGVSQNPRHKITKRGQNVTFRCDPISEHNRLYWYRQTLGQGPEFLTYFQNEAQLEKSRLLSDRFSAERPKGSFSTLEIQRTEQGDSAMYLCASSLSAQGVNYGYTFGSGTRLTVV.

This clonotype appeared once. CDR3 sequence: CASSQENRPAFF. CDR3 DNA: TGTGCCAGCAGCCAAGAGAACCGTCCGGCTTTCTTT. The rearrangement uses TRBV14 and TRBJ1-1; D is unclear. The CDR3 is 12 residues long. Trimming pared 0 bases from V and 11 bases from J, leaving 10 bases between. Germline V gene lookup returns CDR1 SGHDN and CDR2 FVKESK.

This chain connects TRBV7-2 to TRBJ1-6; TRBD1 might be the D (5 bases). V was cut by 5 bases and J by 13 bases, with 18 bases left in between. The CDR3 spans 14 residues. The germline CDR1 and CDR2 sequences are SGHTA and FQGNSA. The CDR3, as DNA: TGTGCCAGCAGCCGGGGACTCCTGGGTGGGCCCCTCCACTTT. This encodes CASSRGLLGGPLHF.

The chain is built from TRBV28 and TRBJ2-7; D is undetermined. Germline loops: CDR1 MDHEN, CDR2 SYDVKM. The CDR3 loop spans 14 amino acids. Trimming removed 3 bases at V and 4 bases at J, with 13 bases between. In DNA, the CDR3 is TGTGCCAGCAGTTTCCAGCTAAGCCCTTACGAGCAGTACTTC. It codes for CASSFQLSPYEQYF.

The chain is built from TRBV5-1 and TRBJ2-7; weak D call: TRBD2 (6 bases). The CDR3 covers 15 residues. CDR1 SGHRS and CDR2 YFSETQ come from the germline V gene. The V end lost 1 base, the J end lost 7 bases, and 18 bases lay between the germline ends. CDR3 in DNA: TGCGCCAGCAGCTTGAGGCCAGGGACTCCGTCAGAGCAGTACTTC. Protein: CASSLRPGTPSEQYF.

The table lists this clonotype with a few counts. The chain carries TRBV28 and TRBJ2-3, with TRBD1 matching over 9 bases. Germline CDR1 and CDR2: MDHEN and SYDVKM. Trimming at V came to 8 bases and at J to 1 base, leaving 13 bases not matched to a gene. CDR3 length: 17 amino acids. The CDR3 region is CASFSFSGDRGTDTQYF. The CDR3 DNA is TGTGCCAGCTTCAGTTTTTCTGGGGACAGGGGCACAGATACGCAGTATTTT. Variable domain in full (rest from reference TRBV28 and TRBJ2-3): DVKVTQSSRYLVKRTGEKVFLECVQDMDHENMFWYRQDPGLGLRLIYFSYDVKMKEKGDIPEGYSVSREKKERFSLILESASTNQTSMYLCASFSFSGDRGTDTQYFGPGTRLTVL.

The chain carries TRBV12-3 or TRBV12-4 and TRBJ1-3; maybe TRBD1 (6 bases). Deletions cut 6 bases from V and 2 bases from J, with 11 bases between. The CDR3 spans 14 residues. This chain's CDR3 is CASREGGAGNTIYF. DNA for the CDR3: TGTGCCAGCAGGGAGGGGGGAGCTGGAAACACCATATATTTT.

The gene calls are TRBV27 and TRBJ2-1; possibly TRBD1 for D (5 bases). The germline V gene encodes CDR1 MNHEY and CDR2 SMNVEV (reference sequence). The CDR3 is 15 amino acids. Trimming stripped 3 bases from V and 6 bases from J, with 15 bases between. The CDR3 nucleotides read TGTGCCAGCAGTTTCAGGGTCGCGGCGGTCAATGAGCAGTTCTTC. The encoded protein is CASSFRVAAVNEQFF.

J is TRBJ2-1 and V is TRBV6-2 or TRBV6-3; 7 bases fit TRBD2. The germline V gene has CDR1 MNHEY and CDR2 SVGEGT. The CDR3 runs to 16 residues. The trim removed 2 bases at V and 1 base at J, leaving 5 bases unmatched. The DNA for the CDR3 is TGTGCCAGCAGTTACCTGGCGGGAGAGTCCTACAATGAGCAGTTCTTC. This codes for CASSYLAGESYNEQFF.

The CDR3 loop reads CSALIPGIYEQYF. The CDR3 DNA is TGCAGTGCCCTTATACCGGGAATCTACGAGCAGTACTTC. This chain uses TRBV20-1 with TRBJ2-7; maybe TRBD2 (5 bases). The CDR3 covers 13 residues. Trimming shortened V by 6 bases and J by 3 bases, and 15 bases separated the two germline ends. Looked up from germline, CDR1 is DFQATT and CDR2 is SNEGSKA (reference sequence).

This clonotype was observed a handful of times. The chain combines TRBV4-1 with TRBJ1-6; tentatively, D is TRBD1 (5 bases). Germline V gene lookup returns CDR1 MGHRA and CDR2 YSYEKL. Trimming removed 3 bases from V and 3 bases from J, with 12 bases in between. This CDR3 contains 16 residues. The CDR3 nucleotides are TGCGCCAGCAGCCACTCCCGACAGAGCTATAATTCACCCCTCCACTTT. It translates to CASSHSRQSYNSPLHF.

This clonotype has more than one count but fewer than ten. V usage is TRBV7-9 and J usage is TRBJ2-7; no clear D. The germline CDR1 and CDR2 sequences are SEHNR and FQNEAQ (reference sequence). The CDR3 consists of 13 residues. V shed 7 bases and J shed 2 bases, with 12 bases lying between them. CDR3 amino acids: CASTNPRTYEQYF. The CDR3 DNA is TGTGCCAGCACCAACCCAAGGACCTACGAGCAGTACTTC.

The chain recombines TRBV12-3 or TRBV12-4 with TRBJ2-7, with unresolved D. This CDR3 spans 14 amino acids. Trimming cost V 1 base and J 3 bases, with 10 bases left between them. The CDR3 bases are TGTGCCAGCAGTTTAGGTTCACCGAACTACGAGCAGTACTTC. This encodes CASSLGSPNYEQYF.

Only one count was recorded for this clonotype. This chain uses TRBV29-1 with TRBJ1-4; TRBD1 is a possible D gene (5 bases). The ends were cut back, 6 bases at V and 7 bases at J, with 15 bases in the middle. Germline values: CDR1 SQVTM, CDR2 ANQGSEA. The CDR3 loop spans 13 amino acids. CDR3 amino acids: CSVSGAIGEKLFF. The CDR3 bases are TGCAGCGTAAGTGGGGCCATCGGTGAAAAACTGTTTTTT.

The CDR3 reads CASSLRTDSNTEAFF. The CDR3 DNA is TGTGCCAGCAGTTTAAGGACAGATTCGAACACTGAAGCTTTCTTT. The chain combines TRBV6-1 with TRBJ1-1, with a tentative D call TRBD1 (6 bases). Trimming removed 5 bases at V and 1 base at J, with 14 bases between. This CDR3 spans 15 amino acids. Germline CDR1 reads MNHNS; CDR2 reads SASEGT.

V and J are TRBV20-1 and TRBJ2-7, with D perhaps matching TRBD1 (6 bases). CDR1 is DFQATT and CDR2 is SNEGSKA in the germline V gene (reference sequence). The CDR3 spans 12 residues. The V end lost 6 bases, the J end lost 6 bases, and 15 bases lay between the germline ends. CDR3 DNA sequence: TGCAGTGCCCTTCTACAGGGCCGCGAGCAGTACTTC. Its protein is CSALLQGREQYF.

This clonotype was seen many times. V and J are TRBV7-6 and TRBJ2-3, with 14 bases fitting TRBD2. The CDR3 totals 19 residues. V lost 5 bases and J lost 1; bases outside the gene matches: 11. Germline V gene sequence: CDR1 SGHVS, CDR2 FNYEAQ. The CDR3 region has the DNA TGTGCCAGCAGCGCCGATCCGGGACTAGCGGGGGATGGCACAGATACGCAGTATTTT. Amino acids: CASSADPGLAGDGTDTQYF.

The chain uses TRBV6-5 and TRBJ2-1; a weak D match, TRBD2 (6 bases). V was pared by 8 bases and J by 9 bases, with 20 bases between. There are 14 residues in the CDR3. Germline CDR1 and CDR2: MNHEY and SVGAGI. The CDR3 sequence is CASLPGATHGEQFF. The CDR3 DNA reads as TGTGCCAGCCTGCCGGGAGCTACCCACGGTGAGCAGTTCTTC.

Only a few counts were recorded for this clonotype. This chain uses TRBV27 with TRBJ2-7; D gene unclear. This CDR3 has 14 amino acids. V was shortened by 5 bases and J by 3 bases, with 14 bases between the two germline ends. The germline V gene has CDR1 MNHEY and CDR2 SMNVEV (reference sequence). The CDR3 nucleotides read TGTGCCAGCAGTCACCTCGGACCCCACTACGAGCAGTACTTC. This sequence encodes CASSHLGPHYEQYF.